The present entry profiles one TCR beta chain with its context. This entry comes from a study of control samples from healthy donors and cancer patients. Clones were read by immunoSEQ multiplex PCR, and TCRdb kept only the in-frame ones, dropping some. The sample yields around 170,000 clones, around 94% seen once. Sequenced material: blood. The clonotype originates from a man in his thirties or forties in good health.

The CDR3 sequence: CASSGLAGGSDTQYF. Written as DNA, the CDR3 is TGCGCCAGCAGTGGACTAGCGGGAGGCTCAGATACGCAGTATTTT. V and J are TRBV5-1 and TRBJ2-3, with 14 bases matching TRBD2. CDR1 and CDR2 (germline): SGHRS, YFSETQ. This CDR3 region has 15 residues. J gave up 4 bases and V 5 bases, and 3 bases lay outside the gene matches.